This T cell receptor (beta chain) was sequenced during a study of identical twins. Only a few counts were recorded for this clonotype. Its target is unknown. From the 5' RACE reads, TCRdb called clonotypes with MiXCR, one entry per CDR3 protein. The sample lists about 900,000 distinct CDR3 sequences, about 12% occurring once. Study-wide results and caveats: With abundant cord blood beta clonotypes, insertions were fewer; memory repertoires showed no such pattern. The same donors were not followed; conclusions instead depended on cross-sectional statistical analysis. Part of the zero-insertion signal could reflect confounding by invariant MAIT and iNKT cells.

The sample also formed part of further work on yellow fever vaccine responses in identical twins. From that paper: Twins' T cell vaccine responses reportedly looked partly convergent, partly personalized.

The sequence was obtained from a woman in her late teens or twenties in good health. Sequencing input: PBMCs.

The CDR3 spells CASSPPGKQETQYF. In DNA form, the CDR3 reads TGTGCCAGTAGTCCTCCGGGCAAGCAAGAGACCCAGTACTTC. This rearrangement joins TRBV19 to TRBJ2-5; D is ambiguous. This CDR3 region has 14 residues. CDR1 is LNHDA, CDR2 SQIVND, per germline (reference sequence). V was pared by 5 bases and J by 2 bases, with 12 bases between.